The 20 T cell receptor beta chains in this list originate from one sample, sequenced in a study of CD8 T cells in ankylosing spondylitis. No antigen is known for these receptors. Overall study results and limits: A TCR beta motif made of roughly eight highly homologous variants seemed typical of ankylosing spondylitis blood.

TCRdb recomputed calls from the 5' RACE reads with MiXCR, one row per CDR3 protein. Of around 430,000 distinct CDR3 sequences listed, approximately 17% were seen once; the top ten hold just over 1%. Specimen: blood, either unsorted or a sorted T cell fraction (not recorded which). These receptors came from a male donor with ankylosing spondylitis.

This clonotype has only a few counts. This chain uses TRBV4-1 with TRBJ1-5; TRBD1 is a possible D gene (6 bases). The CDR3 has 16 residues. V lost 3 bases and J 6 bases, leaving 18 bases between the germline ends. In germline, CDR1 is MGHRA, CDR2 YSYEKL. The CDR3 loop is CASSQSSGGLSQPQHF. The CDR3 nucleotides read TGCGCCAGCAGCCAGTCTTCGGGGGGGCTAAGTCAGCCCCAGCATTTT.

This clonotype has a handful of counts. This sequence joins TRBV11-1 and TRBJ2-3; 15 bases fit TRBD2. With V trimmed by 3 bases and J by 3 bases, 7 bases remained unmatched. Germline CDR1 SGHAT, CDR2 FQDESV (reference sequence). This CDR3 contains 18 residues. In DNA form, the CDR3 reads TGTGCCAGCAGCTTGGAAGGACTAGCGGGGGGGCGGACAGATACGCAGTATTTT. This sequence encodes CASSLEGLAGGRTDTQYF.

The rearrangement uses TRBV7-2 and TRBJ1-2, with D perhaps TRBD1 (6 bases). With 2 bases removed from V and 9 bases from J, the gap between germline ends came to 10 bases. Germline CDR1 and CDR2: SGHTA and FQGNSA. The CDR3 contains 12 residues. The DNA of the CDR3 is TGTGCCAGCAGCTTAAGGGGGAACAGCTACACCTTC. Encoded protein: CASSLRGNSYTF.

The chain links TRBV27 to TRBJ2-7, with 9 bases matching TRBD1. From germline, CDR1 is MNHEY and CDR2 SMNVEV (reference sequence). J gave up 5 bases and V 5 bases, and 7 bases lay outside the gene matches. The CDR3 sequence is 14 residues long. CDR3 amino acids: CASSPRDRANEQYF. The CDR3 DNA reads as TGTGCCAGCAGTCCCCGGGACAGGGCGAACGAGCAGTACTTC.

V and J are TRBV27 and TRBJ1-1, with a possible D match to TRBD1 (6 bases). The CDR3 consists of 13 residues. CDR1 and CDR2 (germline): MNHEY, SMNVEV (reference sequence). V lost 6 bases and J 7 bases, leaving 15 bases between the germline ends. CDR3 loop: CASRPTGRGEAFF. CDR3 bases: TGTGCCAGCAGACCAACAGGGAGAGGTGAAGCTTTCTTT.

The chain carries TRBV7-7 and TRBJ2-6; TRBD2 matches 9 bases. J lost 2 bases, V lost 5 bases, and 4 bases had no gene match. This CDR3 region has 16 residues. CDR1 and CDR2 from the germline V gene are SSHAT and FNYEAQ (reference sequence). CDR3 in amino acids: CASSPVAGAGANVLTF. The CDR3 DNA is TGTGCCAGCAGCCCCGTAGCGGGAGCTGGGGCCAACGTCCTGACTTTC.

In this sample, this clonotype turned up many times. The chain links TRBV12-3 or TRBV12-4 to TRBJ1-6; 11 positions agree with TRBD1. With 6 bases clipped from V and 8 bases from J, the junction kept 6 bases outside the gene matches. This CDR3 region has 15 residues. The CDR3 nucleotides are TGTGCCAGCAGCTGGACAGGGGGCGCGGATTCACCCCTCCACTTT. Translated: CASSWTGGADSPLHF.

The gene calls are TRBV19 and TRBJ1-5, with D uncertain. The CDR3 loop spans 15 amino acids. CDR1 and CDR2 (germline): LNHDA, SQIVND (reference sequence). Trimming removed 7 bases from V and 3 bases from J, with 16 bases in between. The CDR3 sequence: CASTPEREVNQPQHF. The CDR3 DNA reads as TGTGCCAGTACTCCCGAGAGGGAGGTCAATCAGCCCCAGCATTTT.

V usage is TRBV5-6 and J usage is TRBJ2-7; possibly TRBD1 for D (7 bases). Trimming pared 0 bases from V and 5 bases from J, leaving 15 bases between. The CDR3 runs 15 residues. Germline V gives CDR1 SGHDT, CDR2 YYEEEE. CDR3: CASSLVADRYHEQYF. The CDR3 DNA sequence: TGTGCCAGCAGCTTGGTAGCGGACAGGTACCACGAGCAGTACTTC.

V is TRBV7-8 and J is TRBJ2-2; the D gene is possibly TRBD1 (5 bases). V was trimmed by 5 bases and J by 4 bases, leaving 11 bases between them. CDR3 size: 14 residues. Germline lookup yields CDR1 SGHVS and CDR2 FQNEAQ. CDR3 coding DNA: TGTGCCAGCAGCGCTTCAGGGATCACCGGGGAGCTGTTTTTT. It specifies CASSASGITGELFF.

This clonotype has a handful of counts. This chain connects TRBV7-9 to TRBJ2-1; D may be TRBD2 (6 bases). CDR3 length: 16 residues. V was clipped by 5 bases and J by 0 bases, with 14 bases between them. CDR1 is SEHNR, CDR2 FQNEAQ, per germline (reference sequence). The CDR3 protein is CASSGLRGSSYNEQFF. The CDR3 DNA reads as TGTGCCAGCAGCGGATTACGGGGGTCCTCCTACAATGAGCAGTTCTTC.

This clonotype was seen ten or more times. The chain carries TRBV20-1 and TRBJ2-5; D gene unclear. CDR3 length equals 12 residues. Germline CDR1 reads DFQATT; CDR2 reads SNEGSKA (reference sequence). Trimming stripped 1 base from V and 2 bases from J, with 5 bases between. CDR3 sequence: CSARGAQETQYF. DNA for the CDR3: TGCAGTGCTAGAGGGGCTCAAGAGACCCAGTACTTC.

This clonotype has more than one count but fewer than ten. This chain joins TRBV3-1 and TRBJ2-1, with 8 bases lining up with TRBD2. Germline V gives CDR1 LGHDT, CDR2 YNNKEL (reference sequence). The CDR3 length is 14 residues. Unmatched junction bases numbered 8, after V lost 8 bases and J lost 5 bases. CDR3 in DNA: TGTGCCAGCCGCGAAAGAGCGGGGGACAATGAGCAGTTCTTC. Amino acids: CASRERAGDNEQFF.

This clonotype was recorded many times. This chain uses TRBV20-1 with TRBJ2-2; 7 bases fit TRBD1. The CDR3 length is 12 residues. Losses at the gene ends were 5 bases for V and 3 bases for J; bases not matched to a gene: 0. From germline, CDR1 is DFQATT and CDR2 SNEGSKA (reference sequence). The CDR3 DNA sequence: TGCAGTGCTGACAGGGACACCGGGGAGCTGTTTTTT. Its protein is CSADRDTGELFF.

The V gene is TRBV5-5, the J gene TRBJ2-2; D may be TRBD2 (5 bases). Germline V gene lookup returns CDR1 SGHKS and CDR2 YYEKEE (reference sequence). This CDR3 contains 15 residues. The ends were cut back, 6 bases at V and 4 bases at J, with 16 bases in the middle. The CDR3 sequence: CASTATGKFTGELFF. The CDR3 DNA follows: TGTGCCAGCACCGCGACGGGGAAGTTCACCGGGGAGCTGTTTTTT.

The V call is TRBV5-1, the J call TRBJ1-1; D uncertain. The CDR3 is 13 amino acids. CDR1 and CDR2 (germline): SGHRS, YFSETQ. V gave up 0 bases and J gave up 11 bases, with 14 bases separating them. CDR3: CASSLVSGDRAFF. For the CDR3, the DNA is TGCGCCAGCAGCTTGGTCTCCGGTGACCGGGCTTTCTTT.

The V call is TRBV28, the J call TRBJ2-7; no reliable D call. The V end was cut by 7 bases, the J end by 2 bases, with 9 bases between. CDR3 length: 12 amino acids. Germline lookup yields CDR1 MDHEN and CDR2 SYDVKM. In DNA form, the CDR3 reads TGTGCCAGCACCGAGCCACCCTACGAGCAGTACTTC. This codes for CASTEPPYEQYF. The full variable domain, its missing parts supplied by reference TRBV28 and TRBJ2-7, is DVKVTQSSRYLVKRTGEKVFLECVQDMDHENMFWYRQDPGLGLRLIYFSYDVKMKEKGDIPEGYSVSREKKERFSLILESASTNQTSMYLCASTEPPYEQYFGPGTRLTVT.

Only a few counts were recorded for this clonotype. The chain uses TRBV11-2 and TRBJ2-3, with TRBD2 as a possible D gene (6 bases). Deletions cut 5 bases from V and 1 base from J, with 16 bases between. This CDR3 contains 16 residues. The germline CDR1 and CDR2 sequences are SGHAT and FQNNGV. CDR3 bases: TGTGCCAGCAGCACCCGGGACTCACGGGGCACAGATACGCAGTATTTT. Its protein product is CASSTRDSRGTDTQYF. Looking up the rest from reference TRBV11-2 and TRBJ2-3 gives the full variable domain: EAGVAQSPRYKIIEKRQSVAFWCNPISGHATLYWYQQILGQGPKLLIQFQNNGVVDDSQLPKDRFSAERLKGVDSTLKIQPAKLEDSAVYLCASSTRDSRGTDTQYFGPGTRLTVL.

V usage is TRBV29-1 and J usage is TRBJ2-5; the D call may be TRBD1 or TRBD2 (6 bases each). This CDR3 region has 16 residues. Trimming pared 1 base from V and 5 bases from J, leaving 20 bases between. Germline CDR1 SQVTM, CDR2 ANQGSEA. CDR3 bases: TGCAGCGTTGAAGTGCTGGTAGGAGGGGGAGCGGAGACCCAGTACTTC. It encodes CSVEVLVGGGAETQYF. The variable domain in full, with the rest retrieved from reference TRBV29-1 and TRBJ2-5, is SAVISQKPSRDICQRGTSLTIQCQVDSQVTMMFWYRQQPGQSLTLIATANQGSEATYESGFVIDKFPISRPNLTFSTLTVSNMSPEDSSIYLCSVEVLVGGGAETQYFGPGTRLLVL.

The chain carries TRBV9 and TRBJ2-6, with D tentatively TRBD1 (6 bases). The CDR3 is made up of 17 amino acids. CDR1 and CDR2 from the germline V gene are SGDLS and YYNGEE. Deletions cut 0 bases from V and 0 bases from J, with 10 bases between. For the CDR3, the DNA is TGTGCCAGCAGCGTAGACACAGGGAGCTCTGGGGCCAACGTCCTGACTTTC. Encoded protein: CASSVDTGSSGANVLTF.